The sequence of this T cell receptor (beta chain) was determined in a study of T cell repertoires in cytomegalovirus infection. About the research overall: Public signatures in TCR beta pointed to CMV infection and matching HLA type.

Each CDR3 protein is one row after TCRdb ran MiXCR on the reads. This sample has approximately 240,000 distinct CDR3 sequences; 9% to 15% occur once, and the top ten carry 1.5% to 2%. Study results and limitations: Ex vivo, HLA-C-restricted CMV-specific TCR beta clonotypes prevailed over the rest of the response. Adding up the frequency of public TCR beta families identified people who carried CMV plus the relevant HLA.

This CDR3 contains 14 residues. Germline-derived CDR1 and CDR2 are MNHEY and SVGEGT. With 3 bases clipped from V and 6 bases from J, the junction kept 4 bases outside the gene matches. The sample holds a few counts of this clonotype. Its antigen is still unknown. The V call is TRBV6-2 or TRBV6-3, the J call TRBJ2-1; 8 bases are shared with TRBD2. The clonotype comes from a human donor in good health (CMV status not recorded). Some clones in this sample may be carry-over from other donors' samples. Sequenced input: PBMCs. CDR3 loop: CASSYQREPNEQFF. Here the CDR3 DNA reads TGTGCCAGCAGTTATCAGCGGGAGCCCAATGAGCAGTTCTTC.